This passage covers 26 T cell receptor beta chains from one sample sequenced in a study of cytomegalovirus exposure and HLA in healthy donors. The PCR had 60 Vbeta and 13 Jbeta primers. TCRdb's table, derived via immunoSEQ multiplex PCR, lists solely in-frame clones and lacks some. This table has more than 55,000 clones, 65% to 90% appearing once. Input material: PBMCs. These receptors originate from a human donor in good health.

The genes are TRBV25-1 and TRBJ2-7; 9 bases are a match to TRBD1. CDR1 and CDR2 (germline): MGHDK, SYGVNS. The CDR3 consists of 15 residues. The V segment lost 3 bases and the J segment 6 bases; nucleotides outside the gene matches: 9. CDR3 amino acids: CASSDRRDRAREQYF. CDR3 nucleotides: TGTGCCAGCAGTGATCGCCGGGACAGGGCTCGCGAGCAGTACTTC.

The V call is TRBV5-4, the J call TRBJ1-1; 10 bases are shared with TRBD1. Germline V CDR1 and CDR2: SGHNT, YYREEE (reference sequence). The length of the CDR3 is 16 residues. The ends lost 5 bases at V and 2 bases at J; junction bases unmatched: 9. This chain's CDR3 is CASRVRTGGVNTEAFF. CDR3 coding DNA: TGTGCCAGCAGGGTCAGGACAGGGGGTGTAAACACTGAAGCTTTCTTT.

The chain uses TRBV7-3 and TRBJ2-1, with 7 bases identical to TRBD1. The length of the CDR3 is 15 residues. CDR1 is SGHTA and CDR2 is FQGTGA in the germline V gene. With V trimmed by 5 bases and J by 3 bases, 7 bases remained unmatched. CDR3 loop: CASSVGTAFYNEQFF. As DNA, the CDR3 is TGTGCCAGCAGCGTCGGGACAGCTTTCTACAATGAGCAGTTCTTC.

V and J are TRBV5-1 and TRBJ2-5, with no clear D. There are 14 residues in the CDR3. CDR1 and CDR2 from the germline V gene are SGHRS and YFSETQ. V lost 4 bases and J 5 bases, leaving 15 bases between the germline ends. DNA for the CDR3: TGCGCCAGCAGCCCGGAAGGAGTGGGTGAGACCCAGTACTTC. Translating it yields CASSPEGVGETQYF.

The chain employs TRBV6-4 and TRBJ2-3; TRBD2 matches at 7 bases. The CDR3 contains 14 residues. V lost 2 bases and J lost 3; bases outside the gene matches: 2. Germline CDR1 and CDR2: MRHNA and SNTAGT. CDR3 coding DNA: TGTGCCAGCAGTGACGGGGGGGAGACAGATACGCAGTATTTT. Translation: CASSDGGETDTQYF.

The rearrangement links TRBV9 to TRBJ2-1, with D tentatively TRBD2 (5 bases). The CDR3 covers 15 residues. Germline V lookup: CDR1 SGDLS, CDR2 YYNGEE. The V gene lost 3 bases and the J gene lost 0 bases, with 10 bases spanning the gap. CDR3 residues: CASSAGLSSYNEQFF. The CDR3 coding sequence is TGTGCCAGCAGCGCCGGACTGAGCTCCTACAATGAGCAGTTCTTC. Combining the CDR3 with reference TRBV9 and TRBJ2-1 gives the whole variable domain DSGVTQTPKHLITATGQRVTLRCSPRSGDLSVYWYQQSLDQGLQFLIQYYNGEERAKGNILERFSAQQFPDLHSELNLSSLELGDSALYFCASSAGLSSYNEQFFGPGTRLTVL.

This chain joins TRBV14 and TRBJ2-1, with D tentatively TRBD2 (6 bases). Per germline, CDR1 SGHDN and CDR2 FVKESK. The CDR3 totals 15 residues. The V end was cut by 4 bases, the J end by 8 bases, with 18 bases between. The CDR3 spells CASSRRLVPLDEQFF. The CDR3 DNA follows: TGTGCCAGCAGCCGACGACTAGTTCCATTGGATGAGCAGTTCTTC.

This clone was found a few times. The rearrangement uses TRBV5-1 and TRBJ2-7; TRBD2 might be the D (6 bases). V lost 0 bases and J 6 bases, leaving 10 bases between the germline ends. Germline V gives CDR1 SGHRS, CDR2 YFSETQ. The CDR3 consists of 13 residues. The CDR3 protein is CASSLAGTREQYF. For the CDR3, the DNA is TGCGCCAGCAGCTTGGCCGGGACTCGCGAGCAGTACTTC.

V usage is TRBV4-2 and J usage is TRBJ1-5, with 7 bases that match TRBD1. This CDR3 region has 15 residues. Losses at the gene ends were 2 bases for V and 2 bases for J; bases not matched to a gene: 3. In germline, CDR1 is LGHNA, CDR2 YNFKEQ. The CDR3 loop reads CASSQNRGRNQPQHF. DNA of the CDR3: TGTGCCAGCAGCCAAAACAGGGGTCGCAATCAGCCCCAGCATTTT.

The CDR3 region has the DNA TGTGCCAGCAGTATCGGACAGGGAAAGTCGGGTGGCAATGAGCAGTTCTTC. Protein sequence: CASSIGQGKSGGNEQFF. The J gene is TRBJ2-1, the V gene TRBV7-9, with 8 bases identical to TRBD1. This CDR3 comprises 17 residues. The germline CDR1 and CDR2 sequences are SEHNR and FQNEAQ (reference sequence). Trimming at V came to 6 bases and at J to 6 bases, leaving 16 bases not matched to a gene.

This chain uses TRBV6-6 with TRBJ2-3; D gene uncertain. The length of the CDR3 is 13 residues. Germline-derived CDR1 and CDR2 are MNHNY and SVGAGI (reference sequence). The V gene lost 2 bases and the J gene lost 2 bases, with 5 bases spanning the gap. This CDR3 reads CASSYTNTDTQYF. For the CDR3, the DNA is TGTGCCAGCAGTTACACTAACACAGATACGCAGTATTTT.

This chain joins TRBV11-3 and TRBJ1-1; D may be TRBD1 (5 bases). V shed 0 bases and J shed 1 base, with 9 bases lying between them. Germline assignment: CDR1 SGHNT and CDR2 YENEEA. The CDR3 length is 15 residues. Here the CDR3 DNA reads TGTGCCAGCAGCTTAGATGGACATTCGAACACTGAAGCTTTCTTT. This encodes CASSLDGHSNTEAFF.

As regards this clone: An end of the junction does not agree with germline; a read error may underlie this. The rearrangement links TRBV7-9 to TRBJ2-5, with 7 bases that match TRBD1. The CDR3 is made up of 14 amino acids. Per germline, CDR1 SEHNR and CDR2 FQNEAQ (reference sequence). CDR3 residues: CSSSLQGSPETQYF. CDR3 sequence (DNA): TGTTCCAGTAGTTTACAGGGGTCCCCAGAGACCCAGTACTTC.

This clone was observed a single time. Here the CDR3 reads CASFHSGRGELFF. The CDR3 DNA reads TGTGCCAGCTTTCACAGTGGGAGAGGGGAGCTGTTTTTT. The chain combines TRBV7-9 with TRBJ2-2; D possibly corresponds to TRBD2 (5 bases). The length of the CDR3 is 13 residues. The V end lost 8 bases, the J end lost 8 bases, and 15 bases lay between the germline ends. CDR1 is SEHNR, CDR2 FQNEAQ, per germline (reference sequence). The variable domain in full, completed from reference TRBV7-9 and TRBJ2-2, reads DTGVSQNPRHKITKRGQNVTFRCDPISEHNRLYWYRQTLGQGPEFLTYFQNEAQLEKSRLLSDRFSAERPKGSFSTLEIQRTEQGDSAMYLCASFHSGRGELFFGEGSRLTVL.

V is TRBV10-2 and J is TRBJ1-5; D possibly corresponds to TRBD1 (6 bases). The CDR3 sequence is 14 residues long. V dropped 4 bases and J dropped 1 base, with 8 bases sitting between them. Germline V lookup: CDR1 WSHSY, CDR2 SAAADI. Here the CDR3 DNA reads TGCGCCAGCAGTGGGACAGTAAGCAATCAGCCCCAGCATTTT. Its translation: CASSGTVSNQPQHF.

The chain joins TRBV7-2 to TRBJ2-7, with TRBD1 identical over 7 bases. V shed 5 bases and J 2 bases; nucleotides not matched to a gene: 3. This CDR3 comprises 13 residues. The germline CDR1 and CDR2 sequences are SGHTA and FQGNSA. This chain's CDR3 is CASSPGQTYEQYF. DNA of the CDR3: TGTGCCAGCAGCCCGGGACAGACCTACGAGCAGTACTTC.

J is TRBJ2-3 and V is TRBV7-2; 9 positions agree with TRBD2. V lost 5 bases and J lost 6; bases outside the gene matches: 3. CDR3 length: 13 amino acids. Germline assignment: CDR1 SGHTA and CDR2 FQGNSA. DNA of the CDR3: TGTGCCAGCAGCCTCCTAGCGGGGGATACGCAGTATTTT. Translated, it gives CASSLLAGDTQYF.

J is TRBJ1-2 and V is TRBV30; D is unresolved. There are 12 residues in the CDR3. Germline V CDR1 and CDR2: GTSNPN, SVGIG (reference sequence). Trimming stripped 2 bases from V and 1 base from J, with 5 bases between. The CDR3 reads CAWSIINYGYTF. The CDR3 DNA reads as TGTGCCTGGAGTATTATTAACTATGGCTACACCTTC.

The CDR3 protein is CASRAAGNTIYF. CDR3 DNA sequence: TGTGCCAGCAGGGCGGCTGGAAACACCATATATTTT. The chain couples TRBV28 to TRBJ1-3; D remains ambiguous. Trimming cost V 6 bases and J 2 bases, with 5 bases left between them. This CDR3 is 12 amino acids long. The germline gives CDR1 MDHEN, CDR2 SYDVKM.

The CDR3 sequence: CAWIEGTNYEQYF. Here the CDR3 DNA reads TGTGCCTGGATAGAGGGGACAAACTACGAGCAGTACTTC. V usage is TRBV30 and J usage is TRBJ2-7, with D possibly TRBD1 on 6 matching bases. Trimming removed 4 bases at V and 3 bases at J, with 13 bases between. The CDR3 has 13 amino acids. The V gene's germline CDR1 is GTSNPN and CDR2 SVGIG (reference sequence). Full variable domain (remainder filled in from reference TRBV30 and TRBJ2-7): SQTIHQWPATLVQPVGSPLSLECTVEGTSNPNLYWYRQAAGRGLQLLFYSVGIGQISSEVPQNLSASRPQDRQFILSSKKLLLSDSGFYLCAWIEGTNYEQYFGPGTRLTVT.

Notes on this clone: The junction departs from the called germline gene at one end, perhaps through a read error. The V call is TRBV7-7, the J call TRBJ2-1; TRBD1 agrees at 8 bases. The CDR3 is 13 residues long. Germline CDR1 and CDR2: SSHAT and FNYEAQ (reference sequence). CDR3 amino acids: CASSLGQGNEQFF. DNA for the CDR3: TGTGCTAGCAGCTTAGGACAGGGCAATGAGCAGTTCTTC.

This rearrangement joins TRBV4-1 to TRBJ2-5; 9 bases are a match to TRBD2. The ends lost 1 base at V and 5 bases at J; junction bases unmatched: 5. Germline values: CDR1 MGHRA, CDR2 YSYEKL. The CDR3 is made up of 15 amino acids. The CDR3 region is CASSQVWLAGETQYF. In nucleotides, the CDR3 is TGCGCCAGCAGCCAAGTGTGGCTAGCGGGGGAGACCCAGTACTTC.

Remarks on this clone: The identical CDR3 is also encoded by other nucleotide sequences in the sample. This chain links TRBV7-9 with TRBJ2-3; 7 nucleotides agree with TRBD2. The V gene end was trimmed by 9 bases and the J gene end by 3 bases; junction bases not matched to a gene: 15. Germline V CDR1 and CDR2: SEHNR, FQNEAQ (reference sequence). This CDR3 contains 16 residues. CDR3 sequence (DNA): TGTGCCAGTAGCCCCCTTGGGGCGGGGGAGACAGATACGCAGTATTTT. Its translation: CASSPLGAGETDTQYF.

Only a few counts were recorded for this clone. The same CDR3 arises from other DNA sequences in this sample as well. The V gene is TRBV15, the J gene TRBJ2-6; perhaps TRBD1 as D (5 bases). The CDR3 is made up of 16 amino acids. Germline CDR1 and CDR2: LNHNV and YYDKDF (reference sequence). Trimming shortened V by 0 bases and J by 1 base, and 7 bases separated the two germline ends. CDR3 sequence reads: CATSRDQGSGANVLTF. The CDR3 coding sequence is TGTGCCACCAGCAGAGATCAGGGATCTGGGGCCAACGTCCTGACTTTC.

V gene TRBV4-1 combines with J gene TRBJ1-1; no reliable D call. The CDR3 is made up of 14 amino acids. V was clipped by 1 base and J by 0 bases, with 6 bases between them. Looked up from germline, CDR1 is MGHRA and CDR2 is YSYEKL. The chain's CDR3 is CASSQGVVNTEAFF. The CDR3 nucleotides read TGCGCCAGCAGCCAAGGAGTAGTGAACACTGAAGCTTTCTTT.

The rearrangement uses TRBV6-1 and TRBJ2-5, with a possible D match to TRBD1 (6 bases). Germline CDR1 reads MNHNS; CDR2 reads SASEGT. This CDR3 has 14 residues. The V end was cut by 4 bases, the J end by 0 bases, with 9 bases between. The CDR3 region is CASSVTGYQETQYF. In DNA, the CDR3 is TGTGCCAGCAGTGTCACAGGGTACCAAGAGACCCAGTACTTC.